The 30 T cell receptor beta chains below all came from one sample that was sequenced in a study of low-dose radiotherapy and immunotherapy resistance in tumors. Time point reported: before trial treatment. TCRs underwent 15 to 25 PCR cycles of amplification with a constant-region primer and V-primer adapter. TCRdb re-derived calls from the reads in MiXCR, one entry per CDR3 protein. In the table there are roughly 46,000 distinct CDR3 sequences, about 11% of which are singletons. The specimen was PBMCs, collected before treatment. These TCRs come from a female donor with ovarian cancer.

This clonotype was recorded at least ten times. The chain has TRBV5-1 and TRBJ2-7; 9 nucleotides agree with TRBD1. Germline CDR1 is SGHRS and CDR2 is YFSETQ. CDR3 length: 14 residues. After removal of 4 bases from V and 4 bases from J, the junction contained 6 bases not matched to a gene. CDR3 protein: CASSRTGVAYEQYF. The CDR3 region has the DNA TGCGCCAGCAGCAGGACAGGGGTTGCGTACGAGCAGTACTTC.

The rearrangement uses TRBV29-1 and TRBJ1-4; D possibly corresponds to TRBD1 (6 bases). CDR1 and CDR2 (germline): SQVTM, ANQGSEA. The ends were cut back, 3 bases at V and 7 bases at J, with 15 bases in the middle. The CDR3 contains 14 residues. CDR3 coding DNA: TGCAGCGTTGAGTTTGCGGGGGCGGGTGAAAAACTGTTTTTT. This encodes CSVEFAGAGEKLFF.

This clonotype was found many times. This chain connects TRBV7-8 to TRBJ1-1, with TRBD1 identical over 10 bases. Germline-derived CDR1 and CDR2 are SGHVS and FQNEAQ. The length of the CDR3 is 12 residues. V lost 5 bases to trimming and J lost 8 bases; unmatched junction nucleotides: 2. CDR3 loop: CASSGTGAEAFF. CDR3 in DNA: TGTGCCAGCAGCGGGACAGGGGCCGAAGCTTTCTTT.

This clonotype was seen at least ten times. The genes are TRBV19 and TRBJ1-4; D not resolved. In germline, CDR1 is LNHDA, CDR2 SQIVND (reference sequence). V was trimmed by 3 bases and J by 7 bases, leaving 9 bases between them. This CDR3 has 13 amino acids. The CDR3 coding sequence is TGTGCCAGTAGTATTTGGTCTCGTGAAAAACTGTTTTTT. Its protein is CASSIWSREKLFF. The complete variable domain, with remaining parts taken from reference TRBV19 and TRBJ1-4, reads DGGITQSPKYLFRKEGQNVTLSCEQNLNHDAMYWYRQDPGQGLRLIYYSQIVNDFQKGDIAEGYSVSREKKESFPLTVTSAQKNPTAFYLCASSIWSREKLFFGSGTQLSVL.

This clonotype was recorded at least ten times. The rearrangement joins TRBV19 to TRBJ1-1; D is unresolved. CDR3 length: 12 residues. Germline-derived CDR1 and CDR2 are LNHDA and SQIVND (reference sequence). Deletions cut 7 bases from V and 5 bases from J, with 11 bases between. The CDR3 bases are TGTGCCAGTACTAGGGTGGGTACTGAAGCTTTCTTT. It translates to CASTRVGTEAFF.

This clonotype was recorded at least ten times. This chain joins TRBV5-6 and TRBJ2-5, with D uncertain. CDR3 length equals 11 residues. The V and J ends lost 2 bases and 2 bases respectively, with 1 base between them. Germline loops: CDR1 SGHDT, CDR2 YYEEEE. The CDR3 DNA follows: TGTGCCAGCAGCTTTCAAGAGACCCAGTACTTC. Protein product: CASSFQETQYF.

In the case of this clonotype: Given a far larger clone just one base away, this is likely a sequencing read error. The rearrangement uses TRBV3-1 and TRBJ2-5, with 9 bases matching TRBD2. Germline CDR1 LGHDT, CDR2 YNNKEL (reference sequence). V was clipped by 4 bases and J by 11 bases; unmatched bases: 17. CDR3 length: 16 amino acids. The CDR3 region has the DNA TGTGCCAGCAGCCTCGGGGCGGGAGGGCCCTACAATGAGCAGTACTTC. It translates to CASSLGAGGPYNEQYF.

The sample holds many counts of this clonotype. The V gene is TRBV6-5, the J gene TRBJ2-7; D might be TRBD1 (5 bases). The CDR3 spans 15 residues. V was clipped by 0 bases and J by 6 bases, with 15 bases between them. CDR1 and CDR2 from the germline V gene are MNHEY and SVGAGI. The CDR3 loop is CASSYSVGQGSEQYF. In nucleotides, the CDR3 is TGTGCCAGCAGTTACTCGGTTGGCCAGGGCTCCGAGCAGTACTTC.

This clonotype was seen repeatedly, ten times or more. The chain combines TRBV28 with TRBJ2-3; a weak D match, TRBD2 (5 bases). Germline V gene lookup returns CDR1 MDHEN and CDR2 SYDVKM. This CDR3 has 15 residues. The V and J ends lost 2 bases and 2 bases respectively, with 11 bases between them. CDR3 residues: CASSLISAYTDTQYF. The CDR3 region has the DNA TGTGCCAGCAGTTTAATTAGCGCCTACACAGATACGCAGTATTTT.

The CDR3 loop reads CASSLHPSPDGSSYEQYF. For the CDR3, the DNA is TGTGCCAGCAGTTTACATCCCTCTCCGGACGGGAGCTCCTACGAGCAGTACTTC. V is TRBV27 and J is TRBJ2-7; D is possibly TRBD2 (6 bases). Per the germline V gene, CDR1 is MNHEY and CDR2 is SMNVEV (reference sequence). This CDR3 has 18 amino acids. V was trimmed by 2 bases and J by 0 bases, leaving 20 bases between them.

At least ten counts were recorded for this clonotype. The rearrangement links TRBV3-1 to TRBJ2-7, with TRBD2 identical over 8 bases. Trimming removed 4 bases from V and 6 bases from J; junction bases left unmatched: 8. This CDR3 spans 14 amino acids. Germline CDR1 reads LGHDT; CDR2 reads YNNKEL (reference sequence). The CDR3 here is CASSPGLGVSEQYF. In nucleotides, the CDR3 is TGTGCCAGCAGCCCGGGACTAGGCGTATCCGAGCAGTACTTC.

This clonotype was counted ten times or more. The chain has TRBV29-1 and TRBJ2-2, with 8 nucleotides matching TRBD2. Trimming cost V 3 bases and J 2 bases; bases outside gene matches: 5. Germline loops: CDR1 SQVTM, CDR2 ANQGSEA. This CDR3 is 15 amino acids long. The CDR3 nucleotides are TGCAGCGTTGACTGGGCGGGGGGAAACACCGGGGAGCTGTTTTTT. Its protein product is CSVDWAGGNTGELFF.

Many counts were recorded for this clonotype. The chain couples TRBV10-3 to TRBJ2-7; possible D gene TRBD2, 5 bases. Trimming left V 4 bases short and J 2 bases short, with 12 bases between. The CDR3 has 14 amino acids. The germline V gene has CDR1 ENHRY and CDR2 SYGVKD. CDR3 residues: CAISGGSPAYEQYF. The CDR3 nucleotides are TGTGCCATCAGTGGAGGGTCCCCCGCCTACGAGCAGTACTTC.

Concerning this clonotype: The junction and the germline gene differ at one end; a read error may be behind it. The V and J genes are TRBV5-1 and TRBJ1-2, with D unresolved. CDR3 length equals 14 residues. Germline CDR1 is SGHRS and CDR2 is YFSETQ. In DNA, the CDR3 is TGCGCCAGCAGCTTGGCCGTCGCTGACTCTGGCTACGCCTTC. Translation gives CASSLAVADSGYAF. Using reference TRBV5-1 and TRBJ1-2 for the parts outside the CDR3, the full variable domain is KAGVTQTPRYLIKTRGQQVTLSCSPISGHRSVSWYQQTPGQGLQFLFEYFSETQRNKGNFPGRFSGRQFSNSRSEMNVSTLELGDSALYLCASSLAVADSGYAFGSGTRLTVV.

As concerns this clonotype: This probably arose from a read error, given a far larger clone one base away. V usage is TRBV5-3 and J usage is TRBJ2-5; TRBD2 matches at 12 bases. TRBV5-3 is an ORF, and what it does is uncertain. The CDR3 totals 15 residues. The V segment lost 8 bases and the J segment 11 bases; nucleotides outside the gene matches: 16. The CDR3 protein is CASSTLAGGVGEQYF. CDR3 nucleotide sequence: TGTGCCAGCAGCACGCTAGCGGGGGGGGTGGGTGAGCAGTACTTC.

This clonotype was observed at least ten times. The CDR3 sequence is CASSIGFAAYNEQFF. Written as DNA, the CDR3 is TGTGCCAGTAGTATAGGATTTGCTGCCTACAATGAGCAGTTCTTC. The V and J genes are TRBV19 and TRBJ2-1; D is unclear. V gave up 1 base and J gave up 2 bases, with 9 bases separating them. Germline V gene sequence: CDR1 LNHDA, CDR2 SQIVND (reference sequence). This CDR3 region has 15 residues.

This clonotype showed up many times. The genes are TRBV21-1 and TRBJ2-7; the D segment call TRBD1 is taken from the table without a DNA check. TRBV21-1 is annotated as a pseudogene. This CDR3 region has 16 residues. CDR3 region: CASSMERTGLFYEQYF. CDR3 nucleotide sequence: TGTGCCAGCAGCATGGAAAGGACAGGGCTTTTCTACGAGCAGTACTTC.

CDR3 sequence reads: CATSDRDRRDNEQFF. The CDR3 DNA reads TGTGCCACCAGTGACCGTGACAGGCGGGATAATGAGCAGTTCTTC. The chain has TRBV24-1 and TRBJ2-1; D is perhaps TRBD1 or TRBD2 (6 bases each). V was shortened by 4 bases and J by 7 bases, with 16 bases between the two germline ends. The CDR3 runs to 15 residues. Germline V gene lookup returns CDR1 KGHDR and CDR2 SFDVKD.

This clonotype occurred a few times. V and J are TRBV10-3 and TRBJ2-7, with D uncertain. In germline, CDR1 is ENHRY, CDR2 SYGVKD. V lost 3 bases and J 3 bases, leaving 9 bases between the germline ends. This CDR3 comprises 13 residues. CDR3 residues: CAISDRQDYEQYF. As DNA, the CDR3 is TGTGCCATCAGTGACCGGCAGGACTACGAGCAGTACTTC.

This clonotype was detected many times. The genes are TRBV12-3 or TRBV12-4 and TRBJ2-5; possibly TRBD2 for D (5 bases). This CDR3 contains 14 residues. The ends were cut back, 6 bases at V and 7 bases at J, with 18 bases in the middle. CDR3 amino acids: CASSPSGSEGTQYF. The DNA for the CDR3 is TGTGCCAGCAGCCCCTCGGGATCCGAGGGGACCCAGTACTTC.

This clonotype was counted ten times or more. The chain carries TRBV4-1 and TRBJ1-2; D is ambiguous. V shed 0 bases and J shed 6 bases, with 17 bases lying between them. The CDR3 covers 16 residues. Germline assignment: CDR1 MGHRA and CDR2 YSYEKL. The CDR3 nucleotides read TGCGCCAGCAGCCAAGAACAGATTCGATCGTACCATGGCTACACCTTC. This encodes CASSQEQIRSYHGYTF.

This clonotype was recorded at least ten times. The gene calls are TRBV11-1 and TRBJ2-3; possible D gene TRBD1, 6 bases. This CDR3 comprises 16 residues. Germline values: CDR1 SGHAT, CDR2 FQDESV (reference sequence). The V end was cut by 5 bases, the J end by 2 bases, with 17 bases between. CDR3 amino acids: CASSPRQDPSTDTQYF. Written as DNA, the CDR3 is TGTGCCAGCAGCCCCCGACAGGATCCTTCCACAGATACGCAGTATTTT.

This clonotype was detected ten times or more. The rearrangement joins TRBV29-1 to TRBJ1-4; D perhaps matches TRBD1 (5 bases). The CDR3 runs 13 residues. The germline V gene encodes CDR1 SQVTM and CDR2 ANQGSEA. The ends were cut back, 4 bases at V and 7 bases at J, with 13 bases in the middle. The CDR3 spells CSVASQRGEKLFF. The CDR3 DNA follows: TGCAGCGTTGCGTCCCAGAGGGGTGAAAAACTGTTTTTT.

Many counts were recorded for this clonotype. DNA for the CDR3: TGTGCCAGCAGCCGCCCACCGGGACAGGGTCATTTTAATGAGCAGTTCTTC. Encoded protein: CASSRPPGQGHFNEQFF. The chain recombines TRBV3-1 with TRBJ2-1; 9 bases map to TRBD1. V shed 4 bases, J shed 7 bases, and the junction held 14 bases outside the gene matches. Germline CDR1 reads LGHDT; CDR2 reads YNNKEL (reference sequence). The length of the CDR3 is 17 residues.

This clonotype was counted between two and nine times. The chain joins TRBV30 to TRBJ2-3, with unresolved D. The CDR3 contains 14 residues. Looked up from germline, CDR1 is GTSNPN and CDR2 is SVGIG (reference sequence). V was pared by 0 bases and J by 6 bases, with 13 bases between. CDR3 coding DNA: TGTGCCTGGAGTGTAACTCTTGGAGCCGATACGCAGTATTTT. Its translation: CAWSVTLGADTQYF.

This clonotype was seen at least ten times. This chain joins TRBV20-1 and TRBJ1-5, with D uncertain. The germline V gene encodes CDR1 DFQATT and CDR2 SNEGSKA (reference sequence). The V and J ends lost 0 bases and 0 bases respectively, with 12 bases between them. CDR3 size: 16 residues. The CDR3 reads CSARDLGRYSNQPQHF. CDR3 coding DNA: TGCAGTGCTAGAGATCTAGGCAGATATAGCAATCAGCCCCAGCATTTT.

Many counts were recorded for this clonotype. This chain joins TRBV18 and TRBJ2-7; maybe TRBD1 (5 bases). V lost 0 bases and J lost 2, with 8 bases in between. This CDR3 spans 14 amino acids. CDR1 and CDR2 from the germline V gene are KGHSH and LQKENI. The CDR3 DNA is TGTGCCAGCTCACCACCGGGGCACGCCTACGAGCAGTACTTC. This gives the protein CASSPPGHAYEQYF. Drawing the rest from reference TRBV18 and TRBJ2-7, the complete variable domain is NAGVMQNPRHLVRRRGQEARLRCSPMKGHSHVYWYRQLPEEGLKFMVYLQKENIIDESGMPKERFSAEFPKEGPSILRIQQVVRGDSAAYFCASSPPGHAYEQYFGPGTRLTVT.

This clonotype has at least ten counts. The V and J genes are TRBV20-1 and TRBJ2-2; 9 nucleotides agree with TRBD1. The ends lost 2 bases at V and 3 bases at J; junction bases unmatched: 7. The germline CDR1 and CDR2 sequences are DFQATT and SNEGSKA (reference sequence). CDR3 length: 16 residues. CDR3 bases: TGCAGTGCTAGACCCTGGGGACAGGGAGACACCGGGGAGCTGTTTTTT. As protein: CSARPWGQGDTGELFF.

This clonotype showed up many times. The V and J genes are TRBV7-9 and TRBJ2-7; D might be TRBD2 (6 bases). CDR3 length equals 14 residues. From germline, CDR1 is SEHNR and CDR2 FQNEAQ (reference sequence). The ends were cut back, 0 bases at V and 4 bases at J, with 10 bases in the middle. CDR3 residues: CASSLALTRYEQYF. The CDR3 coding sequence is TGTGCCAGCAGCTTAGCCCTGACTAGGTACGAGCAGTACTTC.

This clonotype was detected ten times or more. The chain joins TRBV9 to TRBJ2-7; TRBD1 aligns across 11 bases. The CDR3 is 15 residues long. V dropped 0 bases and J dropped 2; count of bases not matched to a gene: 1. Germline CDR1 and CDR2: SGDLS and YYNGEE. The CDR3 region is CASSVADRGPYEQYF. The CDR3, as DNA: TGTGCCAGCAGCGTAGCGGACAGGGGGCCCTACGAGCAGTACTTC.